Included here is one T cell receptor beta chain sequence, with context. The antigen is unknown. This entry is derived from a study of T cells in Graves' hyperthyroidism and ophthalmopathy. Whole-study findings and limits: Most thyroid clonotypes expanded above 0.001 were also detected in blood. In validation, the model predicted ophthalmopathy. These predictions came a median approximately six months before onset.

The investigators amplified TCR beta CDR3 regions from RNA transcripts. A set of HTBI primers served as the primers for a first-round RT-PCR of the TCR CDR3. In TCRdb, the multiplex PCR reads were re-called with MiXCR into one record per CDR3 protein. The sample holds roughly 500,000 distinct CDR3 sequences, approximately 48% seen once. Uncontrolled infection, other autoimmune disease, pregnancy or lactation led to exclusion. On the basis of clinical symptoms, serum thyroxine and TRAb, thyroid ultrasound and orbital computed tomography, diagnoses were made. CDR1 SEHNR and CDR2 FQNEAQ come from the germline V gene (reference sequence). CDR3 length equals 16 residues. The J segment lost 4 bases and the V segment lost 0 bases, leaving 8 bases of the junction unmatched.

The sample was peripheral blood or thyroid tissue (not recorded which). The receptor's source is an adult woman with Graves' disease, either hyperthyroidism or ophthalmopathy (not recorded which). This chain joins TRBV7-9 and TRBJ2-7, with 8 bases identical to TRBD2. This CDR3 reads CASSLATGGPVYEQYF. In DNA form, the CDR3 reads TGTGCCAGCAGCTTAGCGACGGGAGGGCCGGTGTACGAGCAGTACTTC. The full variable domain, in which reference TRBV7-9 and TRBJ2-7 provide the parts outside the CDR3, is DTGVSQNPRHKITKRGQNVTFRCDPISEHNRLYWYRQTLGQGPEFLTYFQNEAQLEKSRLLSDRFSAERPKGSFSTLEIQRTEQGDSAMYLCASSLATGGPVYEQYFGPGTRLTVT.